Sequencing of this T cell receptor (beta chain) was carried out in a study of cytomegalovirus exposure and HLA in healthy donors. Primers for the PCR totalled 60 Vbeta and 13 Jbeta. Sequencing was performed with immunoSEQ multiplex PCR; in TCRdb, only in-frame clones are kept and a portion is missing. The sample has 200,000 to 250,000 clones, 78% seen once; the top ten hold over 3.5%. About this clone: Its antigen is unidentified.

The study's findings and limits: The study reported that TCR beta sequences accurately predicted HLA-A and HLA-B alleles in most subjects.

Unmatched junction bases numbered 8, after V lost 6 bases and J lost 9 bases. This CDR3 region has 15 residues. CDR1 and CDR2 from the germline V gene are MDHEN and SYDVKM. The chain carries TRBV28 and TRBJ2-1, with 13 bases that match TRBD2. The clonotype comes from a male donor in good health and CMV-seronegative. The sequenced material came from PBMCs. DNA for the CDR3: TGTGCCAGCAGACGGACTAGCGGGAGTCTCGGTGAGCAGTTCTTC. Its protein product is CASRRTSGSLGEQFF. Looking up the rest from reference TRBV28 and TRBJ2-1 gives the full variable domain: DVKVTQSSRYLVKRTGEKVFLECVQDMDHENMFWYRQDPGLGLRLIYFSYDVKMKEKGDIPEGYSVSREKKERFSLILESASTNQTSMYLCASRRTSGSLGEQFFGPGTRLTVL.